This T cell receptor beta chain was observed in a study of blood T cells in healthy people across ages. Findings of the study overall: With naive T cell percentage, TCR beta diversity showed a strong correlation.

Primed by a sample-barcoded 5' primer and a J-beta primer mix, a second PCR proceeded for about 6 to 12 cycles. In TCRdb, the 5' RACE reads were re-called with MiXCR into one record per CDR3 protein. The sample carries about 1.8 million distinct CDR3 sequences, 49% recorded once. At least ten counts were recorded for this clonotype. Antigen specificity is unknown. The germline V gene encodes CDR1 SEHNR and CDR2 FQNEAQ (reference sequence). The CDR3 is 13 amino acids. Trimming pared 5 bases from V and 2 bases from J, leaving 9 bases between. Total RNA was extracted at no less than 5.5 micrograms per sample.

The sample taken for sequencing was blood. The rearrangement links TRBV7-9 to TRBJ1-2; D is possibly TRBD1 (5 bases). This clonotype was sampled from a woman between 40 and 55 years old in good health. The CDR3 nucleotides are TGTGCCAGCAGCCCCCGACAGAACTATGGCTACACCTTC. Translation: CASSPRQNYGYTF. Full variable domain (missing parts from reference TRBV7-9 and TRBJ1-2): DTGVSQNPRHKITKRGQNVTFRCDPISEHNRLYWYRQTLGQGPEFLTYFQNEAQLEKSRLLSDRFSAERPKGSFSTLEIQRTEQGDSAMYLCASSPRQNYGYTFGSGTRLTVV.